One sample yielded the 30 T cell receptor beta chains listed below, sequenced in a study of OX40 agonist ivuxolimab in advanced cancers. Data came from immunoSEQ multiplex PCR; TCRdb stores just in-frame clones and leaves some out. The sample shows some 83,000 clones, 86% of them seen only once. The source was CD4+ or CD8+ T cells sorted from blood, collected in a trial of the OX40 agonist ivuxolimab. The receptor source for this set is an adult with an advanced solid tumor such as melanoma, head and neck, liver or kidney cancer.

The chain is built from TRBV29-1 and TRBJ2-1; possible D gene TRBD2, 6 bases. The CDR3 runs 13 residues. Trimming took off 2 bases at V and 13 bases at J, with 18 bases between the two ends. Germline V CDR1 and CDR2: SQVTM, ANQGSEA. The DNA of the CDR3 is TGCAGCGTTGAAACCTCGACAGACGGGAGACAGTTCTTC. Protein sequence: CSVETSTDGRQFF.

The V and J genes are TRBV18 and TRBJ2-3; D uncertain. V lost 6 bases and J 5 bases, leaving 6 bases between the germline ends. The CDR3 loop spans 11 amino acids. CDR1 KGHSH and CDR2 LQKENI come from the germline V gene. The CDR3 DNA is TGTGCCAGCTCCCTGGGAGATACGCAGTATTTT. Residues: CASSLGDTQYF.

The J gene is TRBJ2-1, the V gene TRBV5-1, with 9 bases lining up with TRBD2. The CDR3 length is 17 residues. Germline V lookup: CDR1 SGHRS, CDR2 YFSETQ. V was clipped by 7 bases and J by 6 bases; unmatched bases: 17. The CDR3 sequence: CASDLVPAGGPSNEQFF. The DNA of the CDR3 is TGCGCCAGCGACTTGGTACCCGCGGGGGGGCCCTCCAATGAGCAGTTCTTC.

The chain carries TRBV6-6 and TRBJ1-6; no definite D call. From germline, CDR1 is MNHNY and CDR2 SVGAGI (reference sequence). The CDR3 totals 12 residues. V lost 1 base and J 9 bases, leaving 4 bases between the germline ends. The CDR3 region has the DNA TGTGCCAGCAGTTACTTGGGTTCACCCCTCCACTTT. It yields the protein CASSYLGSPLHF.

The gene calls are TRBV7-8 and TRBJ1-4, with D uncertain. Per germline, CDR1 SGHVS and CDR2 FQNEAQ. The CDR3 loop spans 14 amino acids. V lost 1 base and J lost 0, with 3 bases in between. The CDR3 DNA sequence: TGTGCCAGCAGCTTAGGGGCAACTAATGAAAAACTGTTTTTT. The encoded protein is CASSLGATNEKLFF.

The J gene is TRBJ2-3, the V gene TRBV2, with D possibly matching TRBD1 (5 bases). Trimming stripped 6 bases from V and 7 bases from J, with 11 bases between. The germline gives CDR1 SNHLY, CDR2 FYNNEI. This CDR3 spans 12 amino acids. As DNA, the CDR3 is TGTGCCAGCAGCACCGGACAAAATACGCAGTATTTT. Its translation: CASSTGQNTQYF.

The V call is TRBV5-8, the J call TRBJ2-2; 8 positions match TRBD1. The CDR3 is made up of 15 amino acids. Per germline, CDR1 SGHTS and CDR2 YDEGEE. Trimming took 5 bases from V and 2 from J; bases not matched to a gene: 5. CDR3: CASRGGQGNTGELFF. Here the CDR3 DNA reads TGTGCCAGCAGGGGCGGACAGGGAAACACCGGGGAGCTGTTTTTT.

The chain is built from TRBV18 and TRBJ1-4, with 7 bases matching TRBD1. Trimming at V came to 6 bases and at J to 4 bases, leaving 5 bases not matched to a gene. CDR1 KGHSH and CDR2 LQKENI come from the germline V gene. The length of the CDR3 is 14 residues. CDR3 bases: TGTGCCAGCTCCCTGACAGGGAATAATGAAAAACTGTTTTTT. Encoded protein: CASSLTGNNEKLFF. Based on the CDR3 plus reference TRBV18 and TRBJ1-4, the full variable domain is NAGVMQNPRHLVRRRGQEARLRCSPMKGHSHVYWYRQLPEEGLKFMVYLQKENIIDESGMPKERFSAEFPKEGPSILRIQQVVRGDSAAYFCASSLTGNNEKLFFGSGTQLSVL.

This rearrangement joins TRBV5-1 to TRBJ2-5; TRBD2 might be the D (5 bases). The CDR3 contains 15 residues. Looked up from germline, CDR1 is SGHRS and CDR2 is YFSETQ. V lost 4 bases, J lost 5 bases, and 18 bases lay in between. CDR3 nucleotide sequence: TGCGCCAGCAGCCCCCGACCCCTTCGAGGGGAGACCCAGTACTTC. This translates into CASSPRPLRGETQYF.

The J gene is TRBJ1-4, the V gene TRBV7-9; 7 bases are shared with TRBD1. Losses at the gene ends were 1 base for V and 11 bases for J; bases not matched to a gene: 7. Germline V gene data show CDR1 as SEHNR and CDR2 as FQNEAQ (reference sequence). The CDR3 consists of 14 residues. This chain's CDR3 is CASSLDYGTVKLFF. The DNA of the CDR3 is TGTGCCAGCAGCTTAGATTACGGGACAGTGAAACTGTTTTTT.

The chain carries TRBV30 and TRBJ1-1, with D tentatively TRBD1 (6 bases). V shed 0 bases and J shed 4 bases, with 12 bases lying between them. Looked up from germline, CDR1 is GTSNPN and CDR2 is SVGIG (reference sequence). This CDR3 has 14 residues. The CDR3 bases are TGTGCCTGGAGTGTAGCGGGGGCGCGCACTGAAGCTTTCTTT. It yields the protein CAWSVAGARTEAFF.

The V gene is TRBV6-5, the J gene TRBJ1-2; D is possibly TRBD1 (5 bases). The CDR3 extends over 11 amino acids. The germline V gene encodes CDR1 MNHEY and CDR2 SVGAGI. The germline V and J ends were trimmed by 6 bases and 8 bases, with 10 bases remaining between them. The DNA of the CDR3 is TGTGCCAGCAGCGAGGGGCTAGGCTACACCTTC. Translation gives CASSEGLGYTF.

The genes are TRBV2 and TRBJ1-6; D remains ambiguous. V was cut by 6 bases and J by 7 bases, with 7 bases left in between. Germline lookup yields CDR1 SNHLY and CDR2 FYNNEI. The CDR3 length is 12 residues. The CDR3 nucleotides read TGTGCCAGCAGGACGACGAATTCACCCCTCCACTTT. Its protein product is CASRTTNSPLHF.

This clone appeared a single time. The chain has TRBV6-1 and TRBJ1-1; D is perhaps TRBD1 (5 bases). This CDR3 region has 14 residues. Trimming pared 6 bases from V and 5 bases from J, leaving 16 bases between. The V gene's germline CDR1 is MNHNS and CDR2 SASEGT. The CDR3 region has the DNA TGTGCCAGCAGATACAGGCCGGGGGAAACTGAAGCTTTCTTT. Protein product: CASRYRPGETEAFF.

This sequence joins TRBV4-1 and TRBJ1-2; no clear D gene. Trimming shortened V by 2 bases and J by 5 bases, and 9 bases separated the two germline ends. This CDR3 spans 13 amino acids. CDR1 is MGHRA, CDR2 YSYEKL, per germline. CDR3 loop: CASSQPMGYGYTF. The DNA for the CDR3 is TGCGCCAGCAGCCAACCCATGGGGTATGGCTACACCTTC.

This rearrangement joins TRBV6-6 to TRBJ2-3; TRBD1 agrees at 7 bases. J gave up 4 bases and V 2 bases, and 0 bases lay outside the gene matches. CDR1 MNHNY and CDR2 SVGAGI come from the germline V gene (reference sequence). The CDR3 runs to 13 residues. For the CDR3, the DNA is TGTGCCAGCAGTTACCAGGGGGCAGATACGCAGTATTTT. As protein: CASSYQGADTQYF.

In its sample, this clone was seen once. This rearrangement joins TRBV5-1 to TRBJ2-4; D unclear. The V end was cut by 0 bases, the J end by 0 bases, with 13 bases between. Per the germline V gene, CDR1 is SGHRS and CDR2 is YFSETQ. The CDR3 spans 17 residues. CDR3 sequence: CASSLEGRPLAKNIQYF. In DNA, the CDR3 is TGCGCCAGCAGCTTGGAGGGAAGACCCCTAGCCAAAAACATTCAGTACTTC.

This chain uses TRBV7-2 with TRBJ2-3; 8 bases align to TRBD2. The trim removed 2 bases at V and 5 bases at J, leaving 6 bases unmatched. CDR3 length: 15 residues. The V gene's germline CDR1 is SGHTA and CDR2 FQGNSA. CDR3 amino acids: CASSLIGGAIDTQYF. The CDR3, as DNA: TGTGCCAGCAGCTTAATCGGGGGGGCCATAGATACGCAGTATTTT.

This clone was seen only once. The genes are TRBV5-1 and TRBJ1-2; D is ambiguous. The CDR3 extends over 16 amino acids. Deletions cut 0 bases from V and 4 bases from J, with 16 bases between. Germline assignment: CDR1 SGHRS and CDR2 YFSETQ. CDR3 in amino acids: CASSLEGTTTGYGYTF. Written as DNA, the CDR3 is TGCGCCAGCAGCTTGGAGGGCACCACAACCGGCTATGGCTACACCTTC.

This clone was picked up one time. The V call is TRBV7-9, the J call TRBJ1-1; D remains unclear. V was shortened by 5 bases and J by 4 bases, with 11 bases between the two germline ends. This CDR3 is built from 13 residues. The germline CDR1 and CDR2 sequences are SEHNR and FQNEAQ (reference sequence). The CDR3, as DNA: TGTGCCAGCAGCCGTCAGGAGGGCACTGAAGCTTTCTTT. Protein: CASSRQEGTEAFF.

V gene TRBV7-2 combines with J gene TRBJ2-1; 8 bases line up with TRBD1. Germline CDR1 reads SGHTA; CDR2 reads FQGNSA. There are 14 residues in the CDR3. V lost 4 bases, J lost 6 bases, and 5 bases stayed unmatched. The CDR3 loop is CASSSQGAGNEQFF. CDR3 DNA sequence: TGTGCCAGCAGCTCCCAGGGGGCCGGCAATGAGCAGTTCTTC.

This clone has a single count. The chain is built from TRBV7-8 and TRBJ1-1, with a tentative D call TRBD1 (6 bases). V lost 6 bases, J lost 0 bases, and 11 bases lay in between. Per germline, CDR1 SGHVS and CDR2 FQNEAQ. This CDR3 is built from 14 residues. Here the CDR3 reads CASSPDRLNTEAFF. The CDR3 region has the DNA TGTGCCAGCAGTCCTGACAGGCTGAACACTGAAGCTTTCTTT.

The chain is built from TRBV30 and TRBJ1-3; D possibly corresponds to TRBD1 (6 bases). Germline V CDR1 and CDR2: GTSNPN, SVGIG (reference sequence). There are 14 residues in the CDR3. The V end was cut by 8 bases, the J end by 4 bases, with 18 bases between. In nucleotides, the CDR3 is TGTGCCAGTGATTTGGGGACACTAGGAAACACCATATATTTT. It specifies CASDLGTLGNTIYF.

The chain combines TRBV13 with TRBJ2-7, with a tentative D call TRBD2 (6 bases). CDR1 is PRHDT and CDR2 is FYEKMQ in the germline V gene (reference sequence). The CDR3 runs to 16 residues. Trimming took 3 bases from V and 1 from J, leaving 16 bases between them. Written as DNA, the CDR3 is TGTGCCAGCAGCTTCTATCGAGCGGGCGGGTCCTACGAGCAGTACTTC. Encoded protein: CASSFYRAGGSYEQYF.

The chain recombines TRBV11-2 with TRBJ2-1; D might be TRBD2 (5 bases). V lost 0 bases to trimming and J lost 5 bases, with 11 bases between them. CDR1 and CDR2 from the germline V gene are SGHAT and FQNNGV. CDR3 size: 15 residues. The CDR3 DNA sequence: TGTGCCAGCAGCTTAGACCTAGCATCCCACAATGAGCAGTTCTTC. Protein sequence: CASSLDLASHNEQFF.

V and J are TRBV6-5 and TRBJ1-6; D uncertain. Trimming removed 0 bases from V and 10 bases from J, with 13 bases in between. Germline V gene sequence: CDR1 MNHEY, CDR2 SVGAGI. The CDR3 has 15 residues. CDR3 nucleotides: TGTGCCAGCAGTTACTCGAGTGGTGTTGGGTCACCCCTCCACTTT. This gives the protein CASSYSSGVGSPLHF.

There are a few counts of this clone. CDR3 nucleotides: TGTGCCAGTAGTTCACGAGCTCCGGGCAATCAGCCCCAGCATTTT. It translates to CASSSRAPGNQPQHF. This chain links TRBV19 with TRBJ1-5; D not resolved. Germline assignment: CDR1 LNHDA and CDR2 SQIVND (reference sequence). The CDR3 covers 15 residues. Trimming shortened V by 5 bases and J by 2 bases, and 13 bases separated the two germline ends. Drawing the rest from reference TRBV19 and TRBJ1-5, the complete variable domain is DGGITQSPKYLFRKEGQNVTLSCEQNLNHDAMYWYRQDPGQGLRLIYYSQIVNDFQKGDIAEGYSVSREKKESFPLTVTSAQKNPTAFYLCASSSRAPGNQPQHFGDGTRLSIL.

This clone was found a few times. This chain joins TRBV4-1 and TRBJ1-1; D ambiguous. V lost 3 bases and J lost 7, with 9 bases in between. Germline V lookup: CDR1 MGHRA, CDR2 YSYEKL. The CDR3 contains 12 residues. The CDR3, as DNA: TGCGCCAGCAGCCACCACCATGGTGAAGCTTTCTTT. Translating gives CASSHHHGEAFF.

V usage is TRBV5-1 and J usage is TRBJ1-6; TRBD1 aligns across 7 bases. The germline CDR1 and CDR2 sequences are SGHRS and YFSETQ. This CDR3 spans 17 amino acids. Trimming took 3 bases from V and 8 from J; bases not matched to a gene: 14. The CDR3, as DNA: TGCGCCAGCAGCTCGCAGTGGACAGCCGACAGGGATTCACCCCTCCACTTT. It specifies CASSSQWTADRDSPLHF.

The chain links TRBV4-3 to TRBJ1-5; 7 bases agree with TRBD1. With V trimmed by 4 bases and J by 1 base, 4 bases remained unmatched. CDR1 LGHNA and CDR2 YSLEER come from the germline V gene. This CDR3 contains 15 residues. CDR3 loop: CASSLHRGSNQPQHF. DNA for the CDR3: TGCGCCAGCAGCCTTCACAGGGGAAGCAATCAGCCCCAGCATTTT.